The 23 T cell receptor beta chains below were found in one sample sequenced in a study of T cell responses to AZD1222 COVID-19 vaccine. Sequencing used immunoSEQ multiplex PCR; TCRdb keeps in-frame clones, though not all of them. The table includes more than 100,000 clones, around nine tenths detected once. Here the sequenced sample was peripheral blood, taken on day 0 of AZD1222 vaccination. These receptors originate from an adult in good health.

The table lists this clone with a few counts. The rearrangement links TRBV3-1 (or the pseudogene TRBV3-2) to TRBJ2-3; TRBD2 aligns across 14 bases. The length of the CDR3 is 16 residues. The V segment lost 8 bases and the J segment 3 bases; nucleotides outside the gene matches: 7. Germline V lookup: CDR1 LGHDT, CDR2 YNNKEL (reference sequence). CDR3: CASSRLAGGRTDTQYF. CDR3 in DNA: TGTGCCAGCTCCCGACTAGCGGGGGGGCGGACAGATACGCAGTATTTT.

The V and J genes are TRBV19 and TRBJ2-1; D may be TRBD1 (6 bases). CDR3 length: 14 residues. Germline V gene sequence: CDR1 LNHDA, CDR2 SQIVND (reference sequence). The germline V and J ends were trimmed by 2 bases and 4 bases, with 9 bases remaining between them. The CDR3 sequence: CASSIRDMYNEQFF. The CDR3 nucleotides are TGTGCCAGTAGTATAAGGGACATGTACAATGAGCAGTTCTTC.

This clone was counted a single time. The chain joins TRBV18 to TRBJ2-5; D unresolved. This CDR3 is built from 15 residues. Trimming shortened V by 2 bases and J by 5 bases, and 15 bases separated the two germline ends. Per the germline V gene, CDR1 is KGHSH and CDR2 is LQKENI. As DNA, the CDR3 is TGTGCCAGCTCACCAACGGGCGGTCCCAGCGAGACCCAGTACTTC. As protein: CASSPTGGPSETQYF.

This clone has just one count. The chain employs TRBV19 and TRBJ1-2; 9 nucleotides line up with TRBD1. V was pared by 7 bases and J by 3 bases, with 12 bases of the junction left unmatched. Germline V gene data show CDR1 as LNHDA and CDR2 as SQIVND (reference sequence). The CDR3 totals 16 residues. The CDR3 sequence: CASKVGDRVFDYGYTF. CDR3 DNA: TGTGCCAGTAAGGTCGGGGACAGGGTTTTTGACTATGGCTACACCTTC. The full variable domain, its missing parts supplied by reference TRBV19 and TRBJ1-2, is DGGITQSPKYLFRKEGQNVTLSCEQNLNHDAMYWYRQDPGQGLRLIYYSQIVNDFQKGDIAEGYSVSREKKESFPLTVTSAQKNPTAFYLCASKVGDRVFDYGYTFGSGTRLTVV.

V is TRBV18 and J is TRBJ2-5; the D is unclear. V was pared by 6 bases and J by 2 bases, with 10 bases between. CDR1 is KGHSH and CDR2 is LQKENI in the germline V gene. The CDR3 is 13 amino acids. The CDR3 loop is CASSRVFQETQYF. The CDR3 nucleotides read TGTGCCAGCTCCCGGGTTTTTCAAGAGACCCAGTACTTC. Filled out from reference TRBV18 and TRBJ2-5, the complete variable domain reads NAGVMQNPRHLVRRRGQEARLRCSPMKGHSHVYWYRQLPEEGLKFMVYLQKENIIDESGMPKERFSAEFPKEGPSILRIQQVVRGDSAAYFCASSRVFQETQYFGPGTRLLVL.

The DNA of the CDR3 is TGTGCCAGCAGCAGGACAGGCCTCGAGCAGTACTTC. Its protein is CASSRTGLEQYF. The chain has TRBV4-2 and TRBJ2-7, with 7 positions matching TRBD1. This CDR3 has 12 residues. Germline CDR1 is LGHNA and CDR2 is YNFKEQ. The junction had 4 bases not matched to a gene; V was cut back by 5 bases and J by 6 bases.

The CDR3 sequence is CARSGTQETQYF. CDR3 nucleotides: TGTGCCAGAAGCGGGACGCAAGAGACCCAGTACTTC. V and J are TRBV27 and TRBJ2-5; 7 bases map to TRBD2. Germline CDR1 reads MNHEY; CDR2 reads SMNVEV (reference sequence). The CDR3 length is 12 residues. V dropped 9 bases and J dropped 2; count of bases not matched to a gene: 3.

In DNA form, the CDR3 reads TGCGCCAGCAGCCAAGAAAAACCGACTAGCGGGGGGGTGACAGATACGCAGTATTTT. Amino acids: CASSQEKPTSGGVTDTQYF. The genes are TRBV4-3 and TRBJ2-3, with 14 bases fitting TRBD2. After removal of 0 bases from V and 3 bases from J, the junction contained 8 bases not matched to a gene. From germline, CDR1 is LGHNA and CDR2 YSLEER. The CDR3 totals 19 residues.

V and J are TRBV3-1 (or the pseudogene TRBV3-2) and TRBJ2-1, with 11 positions matching TRBD2. The CDR3 is made up of 17 amino acids. After removal of 0 bases from V and 5 bases from J, the junction contained 6 bases not matched to a gene. CDR1 is LGHDT, CDR2 YNNKEL, per germline (reference sequence). The CDR3 sequence is CASSQDLLAGVDNEQFF. Here the CDR3 DNA reads TGTGCCAGCAGCCAAGATTTACTAGCGGGGGTCGACAATGAGCAGTTCTTC.

This clone has a handful of counts. The genes are TRBV20-1 and TRBJ1-2, with D uncertain. Trimming pared 3 bases from V and 8 bases from J, leaving 10 bases between. CDR1 and CDR2 (germline): DFQATT, SNEGSKA (reference sequence). CDR3 length: 11 residues. DNA of the CDR3: TGCAGTGCTAGGTGGCAGGCAGGCTACACCTTC. Translation gives CSARWQAGYTF.

This chain links TRBV9 with TRBJ1-2; TRBD1 aligns across 7 bases. The V gene end was trimmed by 0 bases and the J gene end by 8 bases; junction bases not matched to a gene: 4. The CDR3 totals 13 residues. Looked up from germline, CDR1 is SGDLS and CDR2 is YYNGEE. CDR3 residues: CASSVVTGEGYTF. The CDR3 region has the DNA TGTGCCAGCAGCGTAGTAACAGGGGAGGGCTACACCTTC.

J is TRBJ1-2 and V is TRBV5-4; D may be TRBD1 (5 bases). Between the trimmed V and J ends, which lost 6 bases and 2 bases, there was a span of 14 bases. The germline CDR1 and CDR2 sequences are SGHNT and YYREEE (reference sequence). The CDR3 spans 14 residues. In nucleotides, the CDR3 is TGTGCCAGCACCGACCGAGGGGCAAACTATGGCTACACCTTC. It encodes CASTDRGANYGYTF.

The chain joins TRBV19 to TRBJ2-7, with 9 bases identical to TRBD1. V trimming: 5 bases; J trimming: 4 bases; junction bases outside the gene matches: 9. The CDR3 is 15 residues long. From germline, CDR1 is LNHDA and CDR2 SQIVND (reference sequence). CDR3 sequence: CASSAGQGSLYEQYF. In DNA, the CDR3 is TGTGCCAGTAGTGCGGGACAGGGCAGTTTGTACGAGCAGTACTTC.

V is TRBV4-1 and J is TRBJ2-3; D tentatively fits TRBD1 or TRBD2 (6 bases each). V was shortened by 0 bases and J by 7 bases, with 17 bases between the two germline ends. The CDR3 has 16 amino acids. Germline CDR1 reads MGHRA; CDR2 reads YSYEKL. Here the CDR3 reads CASSQDYGGYSYTQYF. The DNA for the CDR3 is TGCGCCAGCAGCCAAGACTACGGGGGCTATTCATATACGCAGTATTTT.

The chain couples TRBV6-2 or TRBV6-3 to TRBJ1-6, with D possibly being TRBD1 (5 bases). Germline values: CDR1 MNHEY, CDR2 SVGEGT. The CDR3 runs to 13 residues. The germline V and J ends were trimmed by 4 bases and 5 bases, with 6 bases remaining between them. As DNA, the CDR3 is TGTGCCAGCAGTTCCAGGGATAATTCACCCCTCCACTTT. Amino acid sequence: CASSSRDNSPLHF.

This chain joins TRBV10-1 and TRBJ2-4; 9 nucleotides agree with TRBD2. With V trimmed by 7 bases and J by 0 bases, 16 bases remained unmatched. CDR1 and CDR2 (germline): WNHNN, SYGVQD (reference sequence). This CDR3 contains 19 residues. CDR3 coding DNA: TGCGCCAGCACCTTAGCGGGGGACCCGAACGACCTAGCCAAAAACATTCAGTACTTC. Translating it yields CASTLAGDPNDLAKNIQYF.

This sequence joins TRBV6-5 and TRBJ1-2; the D is unclear. Germline CDR1 MNHEY, CDR2 SVGAGI. The V end lost 2 bases, the J end lost 8 bases, and 12 bases lay between the germline ends. The CDR3 has 13 residues. CDR3 nucleotide sequence: TGTGCCAGCAGTTACCCGGGAGGGTTGGGCTACACCTTC. It encodes CASSYPGGLGYTF.

The chain links TRBV28 to TRBJ1-1; D gene unclear. CDR3 length: 13 amino acids. CDR1 and CDR2 (germline): MDHEN, SYDVKM. The V gene lost 7 bases and the J gene lost 0 bases, with 9 bases spanning the gap. CDR3 region: CASKSSVNTEAFF. For the CDR3, the DNA is TGTGCCAGCAAATCGAGCGTGAACACTGAAGCTTTCTTT.

V and J are TRBV6-1 and TRBJ1-2; D remains unclear. The CDR3 runs to 15 residues. Per the germline V gene, CDR1 is MNHNS and CDR2 is SASEGT. Trimming took 0 bases from V and 4 from J, leaving 12 bases between them. The CDR3 DNA sequence: TGTGCCAGCAGTGAAGCGGGCTCTACTGTCTATGGCTACACCTTC. Amino acids: CASSEAGSTVYGYTF.

This sequence joins TRBV11-2 and TRBJ2-1; 8 bases map to TRBD2. CDR1 SGHAT and CDR2 FQNNGV come from the germline V gene. The CDR3 runs to 16 residues. Germline trimming cut 3 bases from V and 3 bases from J; bases unmatched to any gene: 7. CDR3 DNA: TGTGCCAGCAGCTTCAGCGGGGGTGAAAACTACAATGAGCAGTTCTTC. Translation gives CASSFSGGENYNEQFF. Full variable domain (rest looked up from reference TRBV11-2 and TRBJ2-1): EAGVAQSPRYKIIEKRQSVAFWCNPISGHATLYWYQQILGQGPKLLIQFQNNGVVDDSQLPKDRFSAERLKGVDSTLKIQPAKLEDSAVYLCASSFSGGENYNEQFFGPGTRLTVL.

This sequence joins TRBV9 and TRBJ2-7; 7 bases are a match to TRBD2. CDR1 and CDR2 from the germline V gene are SGDLS and YYNGEE. Trimming took 4 bases from V and 1 from J; bases not matched to a gene: 11. The CDR3 runs 16 residues. The chain's CDR3 is CASSSDGGFGSYEQYF. DNA of the CDR3: TGTGCCAGCAGCTCGGACGGGGGGTTCGGGTCCTACGAGCAGTACTTC.

V usage is TRBV7-2 and J usage is TRBJ2-7; D not resolved. The CDR3 is 12 residues long. Looked up from germline, CDR1 is SGHTA and CDR2 is FQGNSA. Trimming removed 0 bases from V and 6 bases from J, with 6 bases in between. CDR3 protein: CASSLAVGEQYF. In nucleotides, the CDR3 is TGTGCCAGCAGCTTAGCTGTCGGCGAGCAGTACTTC.

This chain uses TRBV11-2 with TRBJ2-7; 9 nucleotides agree with TRBD1. From germline, CDR1 is SGHAT and CDR2 FQNNGV. Trimming at V came to 5 bases and at J to 6 bases, leaving 8 bases not matched to a gene. The length of the CDR3 is 14 residues. CDR3 loop: CASSKPGTGFEQYF. CDR3 sequence (DNA): TGTGCCAGCAGCAAACCCGGGACAGGGTTCGAGCAGTACTTC.